The 5 T cell receptor beta chains presented below share a single source sample, sequenced in a study of cytomegalovirus exposure and HLA in healthy donors. PCR involved 60 Vbeta and 13 Jbeta primers. The method was immunoSEQ multiplex PCR; TCRdb's version includes in-frame clones alone and lacks a portion of them. The data show approximately 170,000 clones, 85% seen once. The specimen was PBMCs. These receptors originate from a boy younger than 10 in good health and CMV-seronegative.

The chain has TRBV7-3 and TRBJ2-1, with 14 bases identical to TRBD2. This CDR3 is built from 16 residues. Trimming at V came to 0 bases and at J to 8 bases, leaving 3 bases not matched to a gene. Germline V lookup: CDR1 SGHTA, CDR2 FQGTGA. The CDR3 protein is CASSLTGTSGSDEQFF. The CDR3, as DNA: TGTGCCAGCAGCTTAACCGGGACTAGCGGGAGCGATGAGCAGTTCTTC.

The CDR3 region is CASSEDRGGADTQYF. CDR3 bases: TGTGCCAGCAGTGAAGACCGGGGTGGGGCAGATACGCAGTATTTT. This chain joins TRBV6-1 and TRBJ2-3; D is perhaps TRBD2 (5 bases). This CDR3 contains 15 residues. Trimming pared 1 base from V and 4 bases from J, leaving 12 bases between. CDR1 is MNHNS, CDR2 SASEGT, per germline.

The chain is built from TRBV15 and TRBJ1-5; D is unresolved. This CDR3 contains 15 residues. Germline CDR1 LNHNV, CDR2 YYDKDF (reference sequence). The ends were cut back, 0 bases at V and 6 bases at J, with 12 bases in the middle. The CDR3 DNA reads as TGTGCCACCAGCAGAGAAACCGGTATAAGTCAGCCCCAGCATTTT. Protein sequence: CATSRETGISQPQHF.

The chain recombines TRBV11-1 with TRBJ2-3, with D tentatively TRBD1 (5 bases). With 0 bases removed from V and 4 bases from J, the gap between germline ends came to 5 bases. CDR1 SGHAT and CDR2 FQDESV come from the germline V gene (reference sequence). The CDR3 covers 13 residues. CDR3 in DNA: TGTGCCAGCAGCTTAGCAGGGGCAGATACGCAGTATTTT. Translation gives CASSLAGADTQYF.

The J gene is TRBJ2-7, the V gene TRBV10-3, with 9 bases that match TRBD1. V was pared by 6 bases and J by 7 bases, with 10 bases of the junction left unmatched. CDR1 and CDR2 from the germline V gene are ENHRY and SYGVKD. The CDR3 is 14 residues long. This CDR3 reads CAISPGQGLWEQYV. CDR3 sequence (DNA): TGTGCCATCAGCCCGGGACAGGGTCTTTGGGAGCAGTACGTC.